Listed below are T cell receptor beta chains from one sample, sequenced in a study of blood T cell repertoires in COVID-19. Only in-frame clones appear in the TCRdb table, and some are missing; sequencing was by immunoSEQ multiplex PCR. In the table there are roughly 290,000 clones, almost 90% of which are singletons. Sequenced input: PBMCs or T cells enriched from blood (not recorded which). Receptors originate from a woman aged 18-30 years with acute COVID-19. CDR3s include the opening cysteine and the closing phenylalanine or tryptophan.

CDR3: CASSRSGVSAYEQYF
V: TRBV3-1/TRBV3-2
J: TRBJ2-7

CDR3: CASTRGELWDEKLFF
V: TRBV28
J: TRBJ1-4

CDR3: CATHKQGRNQPQHF
V: TRBV19
J: TRBJ1-5

CDR3: CASRSGNTEAFF
V: TRBV6-5
J: TRBJ1-1

CDR3: CASSIGGVTTDTQYF
V: TRBV19
J: TRBJ2-3

CDR3: CASSFGTVDGYTF
V: TRBV3-1/TRBV3-2
J: TRBJ1-2

CDR3: CASTLAREQYF
V: TRBV6-5
J: TRBJ2-7

CDR3: CASSEDRDYEQYF
V: TRBV19
J: TRBJ2-7

CDR3: CAISEMGSNSPLHF
V: TRBV10-3
J: TRBJ1-6

CDR3: CASSIRLAGVGNEQFF
V: TRBV19
J: TRBJ2-1

CDR3: CAWSSPSFGYNEQFF
V: TRBV30
J: TRBJ2-1

CDR3: CASSPTGHEQYF
V: TRBV7-6
J: TRBJ2-7

CDR3: CASHSIGATNEKLFF
V: TRBV18
J: TRBJ1-4

CDR3: CASSQLTGGKGYTF
V: TRBV4-3
J: TRBJ1-2

CDR3: CASSLGRTGAYEQYF
V: TRBV6-2/TRBV6-3
J: TRBJ2-7

CDR3: CASSRGGPDTQYF
V: TRBV5-4
J: TRBJ2-3

CDR3: CAGGVEGVENEKLFF
V: TRBV12-2
J: TRBJ1-4

CDR3: CASTLGGILSNQPQHF
V: TRBV28
J: TRBJ1-5

CDR3: CASRVNEVGNQPQHF
V: TRBV6-6
J: TRBJ1-5

CDR3: CASSPGLNPPMSEQYF
V: TRBV6-2/TRBV6-3
J: TRBJ2-7

CDR3: CASSGNRGRLFEQYF
V: TRBV11-2
J: TRBJ2-7

CDR3: CASSIVPDLNTEAFF
V: TRBV19
J: TRBJ1-1

CDR3: CASSFSEDRGLGSPLHF
V: TRBV5-6
J: TRBJ1-6

CDR3: CATRQSNQPQHF
V: TRBV6-5
J: TRBJ1-5

CDR3: CASSPRGTGGTYEQYF
V: TRBV7-8
J: TRBJ2-7

CDR3: CASSQTGQGYGGYTF
V: TRBV14
J: TRBJ1-2

CDR3: CASRLDATGRNSPLHF
V: TRBV4-1
J: TRBJ1-6

CDR3: CASSAVGTGATDTQYF
V: TRBV9
J: TRBJ2-3